This is a list of T cell receptor beta chains from one sample in a study of human T cells and chemical hapten exposure. Each CDR3 protein is one row after TCRdb ran MiXCR on the RACE reads. The sample lists about 120,000 distinct CDR3 sequences, approximately 12% seen once, with approximately 2.6% in the top ten. Sequenced material: whole blood, taken in connection with sensitization to the hapten diphenylcyclopropenone (DPC). The receptors were sampled from a woman between 18 and 30 years old with alopecia areata. Some clones in this sample may be carry-over from other donors' samples. CDR3s include the opening cysteine and the closing phenylalanine or tryptophan. The D gene is left open where the match is weak. The size entry is marked missing in some rows and otherwise reads once, few, many or a size class.

V	D	size	J	CDR3	DNA
TRBV4-3	TRBD1	once	TRBJ2-5	CASSHTDRDQGTQYF	TGCGCCAGCAGCCACACAGACAGGGATCAAGGGACCCAGTACTTC
TRBV20-1	-	few	TRBJ1-2	CSATGLNYGYTF	TGCAGTGCAACAGGGTTGAACTATGGCTACACCTTC
TRBV29-1	-	-	TRBJ1-1	CSVGGARVEAFF	TGCAGCGTTGGAGGGGCGCGTGTTGAAGCTTTCTTT
TRBV5-5	-	many	TRBJ2-3	CASSPREVITDTQYF	TGTGCCAGCAGCCCCAGGGAGGTGATTACAGATACGCAGTATTTT
TRBV28	-	-	TRBJ2-1	CASRVILSSYNEQFF	TGTGCCAGCAGAGTTATTTTGAGCTCCTACAATGAGCAGTTCTTC
TRBV2	-	-	TRBJ2-4	CASAGGKNIQYF	TGTGCCAGCGCCGGGGGCAAAAACATTCAGTACTTC
TRBV29-1	-	many	TRBJ1-1	CSVATEREAFF	TGCAGCGTTGCTACGGAGAGGGAAGCTTTCTTT
TRBV12-3/TRBV12-4	TRBD1	-	TRBJ1-2	CASSSDRAHYGYTF	TGTGCCAGCAGCTCGGACAGGGCCCACTATGGCTACACCTTC
TRBV7-2	TRBD2	-	TRBJ2-1	CASSFSSGGMNEQFF	TGTGCCAGCAGCTTCTCTAGCGGGGGGATGAATGAGCAGTTCTTC
TRBV9	-	-	TRBJ2-1	CASSVQDSYNEQFF	TGTGCCAGCAGCGTCCAGGACAGTTACAATGAGCAGTTCTTC
TRBV7-6	-	few	TRBJ1-5	CASSLGENSNQPQHF	TGTGCCAGCAGCTTAGGCGAGAATAGCAATCAGCCCCAGCATTTT
TRBV28	TRBD1	few	TRBJ2-5	CASSHRTGLVQTQYF	TGTGCCAGCAGTCACCGGACAGGGTTGGTCCAGACCCAGTACTTC
TRBV6-1	-	-	TRBJ1-3	CASSPLGVHSGNTIYF	TGTGCCAGCAGTCCTTTGGGGGTGCACTCTGGAAACACCATATATTTT
TRBV28	-	few	TRBJ1-1	CAGRGVNTEAFF	TGTGCCGGAAGGGGGGTAAACACTGAAGCTTTCTTT
TRBV7-9	TRBD1	-	TRBJ2-3	CASSLVQTGADTQYF	TGTGCCAGCAGCTTAGTACAGACAGGGGCAGATACGCAGTATTTT
TRBV7-8	TRBD1	many	TRBJ2-2	CASSLLDRGGTGELFF	TGTGCCAGCAGCTTATTGGACAGGGGAGGCACCGGGGAGCTGTTTTTT
TRBV6-2/TRBV6-3	-	many	TRBJ2-1	CASSYQGVYNEQFF	TGTGCCAGCAGTTACCAGGGAGTTTACAATGAGCAGTTCTTC
TRBV7-9	TRBD2	few	TRBJ2-3	CASSLSGLATDTQYF	TGTGCCAGCAGCCTCAGTGGACTAGCGACAGATACGCAGTATTTT
TRBV20-1	-	many	TRBJ2-3	CSARDDGGIDTQYF	TGCAGTGCTAGAGATGATGGGGGGATAGATACGCAGTATTTT
TRBV4-3	-	few	TRBJ2-3	CASSPPGLDTQYF	TGCGCCAGCAGCCCCCCGGGACTAGATACGCAGTATTTT
TRBV18	-	few	TRBJ2-2	CASSPMPGELFF	TGTGCCAGCTCACCGATGCCCGGGGAGCTGTTTTTT
TRBV15	-	-	TRBJ1-3	CATSEDRTGNTIYF	TGTGCCACCAGCGAGGATAGGACAGGAAACACCATATATTTT
TRBV6-2/TRBV6-3	TRBD1	many	TRBJ2-4	CASSYDRGQAKNIQYF	TGTGCCAGCAGTTACGACAGGGGGCAAGCCAAAAACATTCAGTACTTC
TRBV6-2/TRBV6-3	-	once	TRBJ1-1	CASSYPERGNTEAFF	TGTGCCAGCAGTTACCCCGAAAGGGGGAACACTGAAGCTTTCTTT
TRBV6-2/TRBV6-3	-	-	TRBJ2-4	CASSPWRDNIQCF	TGTGCCAGCAGTCCATGGAGGGATAACATTCAGTGCTTC
TRBV4-3	TRBD1	-	TRBJ1-2	CASSLQGADGYTF	TGCGCCAGCAGCCTACAGGGGGCTGATGGCTACACCTTC
TRBV6-6	-	few	TRBJ1-4	CASRRTNEKLFF	TGTGCCAGCAGGCGAACTAATGAAAAACTGTTTTTT